The table lists the clone carrying this T cell receptor beta chain with a few counts. The data belong to a study of blood T cell repertoires in COVID-19. Overall study context: Researchers got acute and convalescent COVID-19 samples from the United States, Italy and Spain. In each case, the material was cDNA or gDNA derived from T cells, B-cell-depleted T cells, or PBMCs.

In the authors' methods: By means of reference gene primer amplification, nucleated cell counts were estimated. Using immunoSEQ multiplex PCR, the repertoire was profiled, and TCRdb retains in-frame clones only, with some absent. The D gene and trimming were derived from the DNA, and the V and J assignments and clone size from that table. The sample lists approximately 120,000 clones, just over 75% occurring once. The CDR3 extends over 14 amino acids. The V gene lost 2 bases and the J gene lost 0 bases, with 5 bases spanning the gap. Germline assignment: CDR1 MNHEY and CDR2 SMNVEV (reference sequence).

This sequence was found in a human donor in a cohort sampled during active COVID-19. Material: peripheral blood. The V gene is TRBV27, the J gene TRBJ2-4; D possibly corresponds to TRBD1 (5 bases). CDR3 protein: CASSLQGAKNIQYF. CDR3 in DNA: TGTGCCAGCAGTTTACAGGGAGCCAAAAACATTCAGTACTTC.